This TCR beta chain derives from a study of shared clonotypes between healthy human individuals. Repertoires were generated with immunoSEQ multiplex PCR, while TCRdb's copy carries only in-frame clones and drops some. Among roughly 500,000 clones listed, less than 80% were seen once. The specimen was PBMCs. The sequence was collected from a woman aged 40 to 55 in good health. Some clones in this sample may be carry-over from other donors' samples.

The CDR3: CASSFSGGDYGYTF. The CDR3 region has the DNA TGTGCCAGCAGTTTTTCAGGGGGCGACTATGGCTACACCTTC. J is TRBJ1-2 and V is TRBV28, with 8 bases that match TRBD1. Losses at the gene ends were 3 bases for V and 3 bases for J; bases not matched to a gene: 3. CDR1 and CDR2 from the germline V gene are MDHEN and SYDVKM. CDR3 length: 14 amino acids.